This record concerns one T cell receptor beta chain sequence. The data were obtained in a study of control samples from healthy donors and cancer patients. TCRdb keeps only in-frame clones here, not all; method: immunoSEQ multiplex PCR. Found here are around 250,000 clones, 82% of them singletons; the top ten hold less than 15%. J was trimmed by 0 bases and V by 4 bases; bases with no gene match: 5. Germline values: CDR1 SGHRS, CDR2 YFSETQ. This CDR3 is built from 15 residues. The V gene is TRBV5-1, the J gene TRBJ2-3; TRBD2 matches 7 bases. The sequencing sample was made of PBMCs. The receptor was derived from a woman aged 60-70 years with lung cancer. The CDR3 nucleotides are TGCGCCAGCAGCGCACAAGCGGGGAGCACAGATACGCAGTATTTT. Protein product: CASSAQAGSTDTQYF.